The rows below give T cell receptor beta chains drawn from one sample of a study of early T cells in non-severe SARS-CoV-2 infection. TCRdb analysed the 5' RACE reads with MiXCR anew, one entry per CDR3 protein. Of over 20,000 distinct CDR3 sequences listed, around 4.2% are singletons. Sequencing was performed on whole blood. These receptors all come from an adult who was a healthcare worker with PCR-confirmed SARS-CoV-2 infection or an uninfected control (not recorded which). Each CDR3 is given with its conserved first and last residue. Each record gives: D gene, clone size, J gene, V gene, CDR3 DNA, CDR3 protein. D genes are given only for firm matches. Clone size is stated in some rows and not others, as once, few, many or a class when expanded.

d_call: TRBD1; clone_size: medium-sized; j_call: TRBJ2-7; v_call: TRBV7-3; cdr3_nt: TGTGCCAGCAGCTTAGCGGACAGGGGCGAGCAGTACTTC; cdr3_aa: CASSLADRGEQYF
d_call: TRBD2; clone_size: many; j_call: TRBJ2-5; v_call: TRBV19; cdr3_nt: TGTGCCAGCTGGGGCGGGAGCCAAGAGACCCAGTACTTC; cdr3_aa: CASWGGSQETQYF
d_call: .; clone_size: many; j_call: TRBJ1-2; v_call: TRBV6-5; cdr3_nt: TGTGCCAGCAGTTACTGGGGGAGTGATGATCGAGATGGCTACACCTTC; cdr3_aa: CASSYWGSDDRDGYTF
d_call: TRBD1; clone_size: .; j_call: TRBJ2-4; v_call: TRBV23-1; cdr3_nt: TGCGCCAGCAGGCCCAAAGGGACAGTAGACAAAAACATTCAGTACTTC; cdr3_aa: CASRPKGTVDKNIQYF
d_call: TRBD1; clone_size: many; j_call: TRBJ1-1; v_call: TRBV27; cdr3_nt: TGTGCCAGCAGTTGGCGGGTCAGGGGGTCCACTGAAGCTTTCTTT; cdr3_aa: CASSWRVRGSTEAFF
d_call: TRBD1; clone_size: .; j_call: TRBJ1-6; v_call: TRBV5-1; cdr3_nt: TGCGCCAGCAGCTTGGAGTCAGGGGGCACATATTCACCCCTCCACTTT; cdr3_aa: CASSLESGGTYSPLHF
d_call: TRBD1; clone_size: few; j_call: TRBJ2-7; v_call: TRBV5-1; cdr3_nt: TGCGCCAGCAGCTGGGGACAGGGGGGAAGCTCCTACGAGCAGTACTTC; cdr3_aa: CASSWGQGGSSYEQYF
d_call: .; clone_size: medium-sized; j_call: TRBJ1-4; v_call: TRBV6-5; cdr3_nt: TGTGCCAGCAGGCTGGGCTGGAAACTGTTTTTT; cdr3_aa: CASRLGWKLFF
d_call: .; clone_size: few; j_call: TRBJ2-5; v_call: TRBV29-1; cdr3_nt: TGCAGCGTTGTTACAGGGATGGGAGAGACCCAGTACTTC; cdr3_aa: CSVVTGMGETQYF
d_call: .; clone_size: many; j_call: TRBJ2-1; v_call: TRBV11-2; cdr3_nt: TGTGCCAGCAGCACCGGGACGTTATACAATGAGCAGTTCTTC; cdr3_aa: CASSTGTLYNEQFF
d_call: TRBD1; clone_size: many; j_call: TRBJ1-6; v_call: TRBV5-6; cdr3_nt: TGTGCCAGCAGCTTGGGGACAGGGGGCGTACCCCTCCACTTT; cdr3_aa: CASSLGTGGVPLHF
d_call: TRBD1; clone_size: .; j_call: TRBJ2-7; v_call: TRBV30; cdr3_nt: TGTGCCTGGGGGACAGCCTACGAGCAGTACTTC; cdr3_aa: CAWGTAYEQYF
d_call: .; clone_size: few; j_call: TRBJ1-1; v_call: TRBV11-3; cdr3_nt: TGTGCCAGCAGCCCACCCAACCAGAGGGAAGCTTTCTTT; cdr3_aa: CASSPPNQREAFF
d_call: TRBD2; clone_size: many; j_call: TRBJ2-5; v_call: TRBV20-1; cdr3_nt: TGCAGTGCGCAGACTAGCGGGGGGGCTCGGGCAGAGACCCAGTACTTC; cdr3_aa: CSAQTSGGARAETQYF
d_call: .; clone_size: .; j_call: TRBJ1-3; v_call: TRBV5-1; cdr3_nt: TGCGCCAGCAGCCCAGGGACATCTGGAAACACCATATATTTT; cdr3_aa: CASSPGTSGNTIYF
d_call: .; clone_size: few; j_call: TRBJ2-3; v_call: TRBV12-3/TRBV12-4; cdr3_nt: TGTGCCAGCAGTTTGTTGGGGGCACGGACAGATACGCAGTATTTT; cdr3_aa: CASSLLGARTDTQYF
d_call: .; clone_size: many; j_call: TRBJ1-1; v_call: TRBV7-2; cdr3_nt: TGTGCCAGCAGTCGTGACTCTCCAGAAGCTTTCTTT; cdr3_aa: CASSRDSPEAFF
d_call: TRBD1; clone_size: many; j_call: TRBJ1-6; v_call: TRBV5-5; cdr3_nt: TGTGCCAGCAGCTTGGACAGGGGCTGGTCACCCCTCCACTTT; cdr3_aa: CASSLDRGWSPLHF
d_call: .; clone_size: many; j_call: TRBJ2-7; v_call: TRBV5-4; cdr3_nt: TGTGCCAGCAGCTTGGCAGGGGCCTCCTACGAGCAGTACTTC; cdr3_aa: CASSLAGASYEQYF
d_call: TRBD1; clone_size: many; j_call: TRBJ2-7; v_call: TRBV7-2; cdr3_nt: TGTGCCAGCAGCTTCGACAGGGCCACCTACGAGCAGTACTTC; cdr3_aa: CASSFDRATYEQYF
d_call: .; clone_size: few; j_call: TRBJ2-7; v_call: TRBV4-3; cdr3_nt: TGCGCCAGCAGCCAAGGCGTATACCGGGATGCTACCTACGAGCAGTACTTC; cdr3_aa: CASSQGVYRDATYEQYF
d_call: .; clone_size: .; j_call: TRBJ2-3; v_call: TRBV2; cdr3_nt: TGTGCCAGCAGTTGGCAGGGGCGAACAGATACGCAGTATTTT; cdr3_aa: CASSWQGRTDTQYF
d_call: .; clone_size: many; j_call: TRBJ2-3; v_call: TRBV12-3/TRBV12-4; cdr3_nt: TGTGCCAGCAGCGGCGCGGCTAATACGCAGTATTTT; cdr3_aa: CASSGAANTQYF
d_call: .; clone_size: many; j_call: TRBJ1-1; v_call: TRBV4-2; cdr3_nt: TGTGCCAGCAGCCAAAGCGGCCACAGTATCGCTGAAGCTTTCTTT; cdr3_aa: CASSQSGHSIAEAFF
d_call: TRBD1; clone_size: few; j_call: TRBJ2-4; v_call: TRBV7-6; cdr3_nt: TGTGCCAGCAGCACACACATGGACAGGGGATATGGCAAAAACATTCAGTACTTC; cdr3_aa: CASSTHMDRGYGKNIQYF
d_call: .; clone_size: .; j_call: TRBJ1-3; v_call: TRBV3-2; cdr3_nt: TGTGCCAGCAGCCAAGTATTTCGTCGGGGTGGAAACACCATATATTTT; cdr3_aa: CASSQVFRRGGNTIYF
d_call: TRBD2; clone_size: many; j_call: TRBJ2-7; v_call: TRBV11-3; cdr3_nt: TGTGCCAGCAGCCAAAGCGGGGAAGCGGGGTACGAGCAGTACTTC; cdr3_aa: CASSQSGEAGYEQYF
d_call: TRBD1; clone_size: .; j_call: TRBJ2-7; v_call: TRBV5-6; cdr3_nt: TGTGCCAGCAGCTTGAGGGACAGATCCTACGAGCAGTACTTC; cdr3_aa: CASSLRDRSYEQYF
d_call: TRBD1; clone_size: .; j_call: TRBJ2-2; v_call: TRBV7-6; cdr3_nt: TGTGCCAGCAGTTGGGACAGGGGGCAAGGGGAGCTGTTTTTT; cdr3_aa: CASSWDRGQGELFF
d_call: .; clone_size: few; j_call: TRBJ1-2; v_call: TRBV20-1; cdr3_nt: TGCAGTGCCCCCCCGACCACATGGGACTTTCACTATGGCTACACCTTC; cdr3_aa: CSAPPTTWDFHYGYTF
d_call: .; clone_size: many; j_call: TRBJ1-1; v_call: TRBV5-6; cdr3_nt: TGTGCCAGCATGGGGGTCTGGTTGGACACTGAAGCTTTCTTT; cdr3_aa: CASMGVWLDTEAFF
d_call: .; clone_size: .; j_call: TRBJ2-2; v_call: TRBV7-8; cdr3_nt: TGTGCCAGCAGCTTTTTCGGGGAGCTGTTTTTT; cdr3_aa: CASSFFGELFF
d_call: TRBD1; clone_size: few; j_call: TRBJ1-2; v_call: TRBV9; cdr3_nt: TGTGCCAGCAGCGTAGGACAGGGCAATGGCTACACCTTC; cdr3_aa: CASSVGQGNGYTF
d_call: .; clone_size: .; j_call: TRBJ1-4; v_call: TRBV9; cdr3_nt: TGTGCCAGCAGCGTAGCTACGGGGGGCAAACTGTTTTTT; cdr3_aa: CASSVATGGKLFF
d_call: .; clone_size: many; j_call: TRBJ1-1; v_call: TRBV19; cdr3_nt: TGTGCCAGTGGTGCGGAAGTGAACACTGAAGCTTTCTTT; cdr3_aa: CASGAEVNTEAFF
d_call: TRBD1; clone_size: .; j_call: TRBJ2-7; v_call: TRBV5-1; cdr3_nt: TGCGCCAGCAGCAGTAACAGGGGCGAGCAGTACTTC; cdr3_aa: CASSSNRGEQYF
d_call: .; clone_size: medium-sized; j_call: TRBJ2-7; v_call: TRBV7-2; cdr3_nt: TGTGCCAGCAGCTGGTCCCAAGTAGGGGAGCAGTACTTC; cdr3_aa: CASSWSQVGEQYF
d_call: .; clone_size: many; j_call: TRBJ2-7; v_call: TRBV28; cdr3_nt: TGTGCCAGCAGCAACATTCATGTTGATAAGGCCTACGAGCAGTACTTC; cdr3_aa: CASSNIHVDKAYEQYF
d_call: TRBD1; clone_size: many; j_call: TRBJ2-7; v_call: TRBV27; cdr3_nt: TGTGCCAGCAGTTTATTCCGACTGACAGGGTCGTCCTACGAGCAGTACTTC; cdr3_aa: CASSLFRLTGSSYEQYF
d_call: TRBD1; clone_size: many; j_call: TRBJ1-5; v_call: TRBV7-7; cdr3_nt: TGTGCTAGCAGTTCGACAGGGTTGATCAATCAGCCCCAGCATTTT; cdr3_aa: CASSSTGLINQPQHF
d_call: .; clone_size: many; j_call: TRBJ1-1; v_call: TRBV7-3; cdr3_nt: TGTGCCAGCAGCTTAACCAGCTACACTGAAGCTTTCTTT; cdr3_aa: CASSLTSYTEAFF
d_call: .; clone_size: .; j_call: TRBJ1-5; v_call: TRBV2; cdr3_nt: TGTGCCAGCGGGGGACGACAGCGCGATAGCAATCAGCCCCAGCATTTT; cdr3_aa: CASGGRQRDSNQPQHF